This T cell receptor (beta chain) was sequenced during a study of T cells in Graves' hyperthyroidism and ophthalmopathy. Study information: Specimen type is peripheral blood, collected at initial diagnosis prior to any treatment. Overall study findings and caveats: In the blood, most expanded thyroid clonotypes above 0.001 appeared as well.

Blood from later-ophthalmopathy patients was taken at first hyperthyroidism diagnosis. Germline V gives CDR1 MNHEY, CDR2 SMNVEV (reference sequence). Germline trimming cut 7 bases from V and 1 base from J; bases unmatched to any gene: 6. This CDR3 has 14 amino acids. The investigators amplified TCR beta CDR3 regions from RNA transcripts. The study used the HTBI primer set for a first-round RT-PCR of the TCR CDR3. TCRdb re-called the multiplex PCR reads with MiXCR, one entry per CDR3 protein. The top ten hold 16% of the sample, which has 730,000 or so distinct CDR3 sequences, under 20% seen once. In this sample, this clonotype turned up a few times. Its antigen remains unidentified.

Material: blood. The source is a woman aged 45 to 65 with Graves' hyperthyroidism that later progressed to Graves' ophthalmopathy. The rearrangement links TRBV27 to TRBJ1-1; the match to TRBD1 covers 7 bases. The CDR3 DNA reads TGTGCCAGCACCGCGACAGGGAAGAACACTGAAGCTTTCTTT. Its translation: CASTATGKNTEAFF.